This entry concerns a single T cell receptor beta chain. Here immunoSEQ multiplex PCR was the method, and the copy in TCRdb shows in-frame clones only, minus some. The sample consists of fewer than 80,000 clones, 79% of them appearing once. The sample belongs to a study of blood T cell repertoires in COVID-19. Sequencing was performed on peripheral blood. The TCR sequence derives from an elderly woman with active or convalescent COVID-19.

In nucleotides, the CDR3 is TGTGCCAGTAGGGACAGGGGTTCCTACGAGCAGTACTTC. As protein: CASRDRGSYEQYF. The rearrangement links TRBV19 to TRBJ2-7; 9 bases line up with TRBD1. Per the germline V gene, CDR1 is LNHDA and CDR2 is SQIVND (reference sequence). This CDR3 has 13 residues. V shed 6 bases, J shed 1 base, and the junction held 1 base outside the gene matches.